This T cell receptor beta chain was obtained from a study of vaccination and CD4 T cells after COVID-19. Background on the study: Spike peptides, overlapping and drawn from SARS-CoV-2, HCoV-NL63, HCoV-OC43 and HCoV-229E, were used to stimulate cells.

Concerning this clonotype itself: The target antigen is unknown.

V dropped 4 bases and J dropped 8 bases, with 13 bases sitting between them. The germline CDR1 and CDR2 sequences are SGHRS and YFSETQ. The CDR3 length is 14 residues. Researchers used the Oncomine TCR Beta short-read assay to sequence DNA from cultured CD4+ T cells. TCRdb reprocessed the PCR reads via MiXCR and lists one record per CDR3 protein. The data hold about 21,000 distinct CDR3 sequences, with roughly 47% observed a single time. Treatment specified: roughly ten-day PBMC culture with coronavirus spike peptide pools or control peptides (ViraFEST assay). Negative selection separated CD4+ T cells from 10-day cultures.

This sequence joins TRBV5-1 and TRBJ1-6, with D perhaps TRBD1 (5 bases). The sample consisted of CD4+ T cells from blood, cultured in vitro, taken before SARS-CoV-2 vaccination. The sequence was obtained from a human donor who had recovered from COVID-19. CDR3 in DNA: TGCGCCAGCAGCAACGCAGGGTTTGATTCACCCCTCCACTTT. Its protein is CASSNAGFDSPLHF.